This record concerns one T cell receptor (beta chain) sequence. Its antigen is undetermined. The sample comes from a study of T cell repertoires in cytomegalovirus infection. TCRdb redid the calling of the reads with MiXCR, one entry per CDR3 protein. The repertoire consists of approximately 300,000 distinct CDR3 sequences, with around 25% occurring once and the leading ten covering roughly 13%. Findings of the study overall: Clonotypes of TCR beta that were HLA-C-restricted and CMV-specific dominated the ex vivo response.

Sequences were derived from cultured PBMCs, sampled from culture after CMV antigen stimulation. The receptor was derived from a human donor in good health (CMV status not recorded). Some clones in this sample may be carry-over from other donors' samples.

The CDR3 DNA reads as TGCAGTGCTGGGGCGGGGAGGCGGGAGACCCAGTACTTC. It codes for CSAGAGRRETQYF. The V gene is TRBV20-1, the J gene TRBJ2-5; D is possibly TRBD2 (6 bases). Germline-derived CDR1 and CDR2 are DFQATT and SNEGSKA (reference sequence). The V end was cut by 5 bases, the J end by 5 bases, with 15 bases between. The CDR3 loop spans 13 amino acids.